This paragraph covers one T cell receptor (beta chain) sequence. The CDR3 length is 14 residues. Germline V gene data show CDR1 as MNHEY and CDR2 as SVGAGI. With 6 bases clipped from V and 3 bases from J, the junction kept 6 bases outside the gene matches. Both 60 Vbeta primers and 13 Jbeta primers went into the PCR. Assay: immunoSEQ multiplex PCR; the TCRdb copy retains only in-frame clones and omits some. This sample has about 160,000 clones, with 80% found just once. This specimen belongs to a study of cytomegalovirus exposure and HLA in healthy donors. Sequencing was done on a sample of PBMCs. The sequence was obtained from a man aged 25-40 years in good health and CMV-seronegative. The V gene is TRBV6-5, the J gene TRBJ1-2, with TRBD1 matching over 8 bases. The CDR3 DNA sequence: TGTGCCAGCAGCCGGACAGGGTCGGACTATGGCTACACCTTC. Translation: CASSRTGSDYGYTF.